The clone carrying this T cell receptor beta chain occurred many times. The CDR3 regions of TCR beta were amplified from RNA transcripts. The study used the HTBI primer set for a first-round RT-PCR of the TCR CDR3. TCRdb re-called the multiplex PCR reads with MiXCR, one entry per CDR3 protein. Found here are about 520,000 distinct CDR3 sequences, less than 25% of them singletons; the top ten hold approximately 26%. The entry originates in a study of T cells in Graves' hyperthyroidism and ophthalmopathy. This sequence originates from a man between 18 and 29 years old with Graves' hyperthyroidism. Source material: blood.

The CDR3 bases are TGTGCCAGCAGGAAGCGGGGGGGCAGCGCCGGGGAGCTGTTTTTT. Translation: CASRKRGGSAGELFF. The rearrangement uses TRBV12-3 or TRBV12-4 and TRBJ2-2; TRBD2 matches at 10 bases. This CDR3 contains 15 residues. The V and J ends lost 6 bases and 6 bases, in that order; junction bases with no gene match: 7.